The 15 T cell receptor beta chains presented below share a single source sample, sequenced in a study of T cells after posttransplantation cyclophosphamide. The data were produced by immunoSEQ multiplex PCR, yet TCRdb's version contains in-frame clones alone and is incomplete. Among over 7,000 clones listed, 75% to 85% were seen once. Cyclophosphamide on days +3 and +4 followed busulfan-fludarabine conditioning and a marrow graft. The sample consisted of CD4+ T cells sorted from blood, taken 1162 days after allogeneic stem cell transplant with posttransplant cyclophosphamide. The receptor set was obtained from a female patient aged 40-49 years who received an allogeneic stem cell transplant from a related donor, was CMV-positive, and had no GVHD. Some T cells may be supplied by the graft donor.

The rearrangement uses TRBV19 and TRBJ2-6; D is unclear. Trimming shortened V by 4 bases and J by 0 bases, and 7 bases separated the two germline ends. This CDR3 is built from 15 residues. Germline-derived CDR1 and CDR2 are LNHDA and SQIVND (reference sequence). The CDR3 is CASSTQSSGANVLTF. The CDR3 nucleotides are TGTGCCAGTAGTACACAGAGCTCTGGGGCCAACGTCCTGACTTTC.

CDR3 bases: TGTGCCAGCAGAACAGGGAACTATGGCTACACCTTC. Translated: CASRTGNYGYTF. The genes are TRBV6-5 and TRBJ1-2, with D possibly being TRBD1 (6 bases). Germline V gives CDR1 MNHEY, CDR2 SVGAGI. This CDR3 spans 12 amino acids. V was shortened by 6 bases and J by 2 bases, with 7 bases between the two germline ends.

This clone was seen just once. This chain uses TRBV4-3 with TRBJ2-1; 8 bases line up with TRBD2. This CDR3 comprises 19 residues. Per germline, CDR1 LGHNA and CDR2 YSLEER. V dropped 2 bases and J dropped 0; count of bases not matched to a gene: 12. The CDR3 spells CASSQKRASGQSSYNEQFF. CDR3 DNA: TGCGCCAGCAGCCAAAAGCGGGCTAGCGGGCAGAGCTCCTACAATGAGCAGTTCTTC.

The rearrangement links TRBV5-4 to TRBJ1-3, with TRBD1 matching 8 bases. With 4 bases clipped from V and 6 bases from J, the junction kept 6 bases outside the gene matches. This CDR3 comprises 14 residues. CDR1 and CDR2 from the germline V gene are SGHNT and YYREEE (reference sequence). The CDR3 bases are TGTGCCAGCAGCCTAGCAGGGGGCCAAAACACCATATATTTT. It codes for CASSLAGGQNTIYF.

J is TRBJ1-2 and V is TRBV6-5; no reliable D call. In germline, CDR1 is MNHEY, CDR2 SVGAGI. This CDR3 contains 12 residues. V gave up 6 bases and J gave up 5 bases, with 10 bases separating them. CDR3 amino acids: CASRDWIYGYTF. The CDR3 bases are TGTGCCAGCAGGGACTGGATATATGGCTACACCTTC.

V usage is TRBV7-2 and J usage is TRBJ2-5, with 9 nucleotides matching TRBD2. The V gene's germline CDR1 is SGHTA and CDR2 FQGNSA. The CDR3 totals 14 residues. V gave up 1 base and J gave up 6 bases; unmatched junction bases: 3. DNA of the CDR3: TGTGCCAGCAGCTTAGTAGCGGGGGAAAAGACCCAGTACTTC. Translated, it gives CASSLVAGEKTQYF.

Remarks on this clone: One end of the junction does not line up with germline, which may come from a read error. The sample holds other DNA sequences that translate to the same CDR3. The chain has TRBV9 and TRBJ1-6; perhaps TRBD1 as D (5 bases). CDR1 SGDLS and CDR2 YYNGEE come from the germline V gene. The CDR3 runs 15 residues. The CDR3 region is CASSAPGSYNSPLHF. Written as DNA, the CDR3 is TGTGCCAGCAGCGCCCCAGGGTCCTATAATTCCCCCCTCCACTTT.

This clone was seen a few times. In DNA form, the CDR3 reads TGTGCTAGTGGTTTGAGGGTCGCAGGGGAAGACTCGTACGAGCAGTACTTC. Amino acids: CASGLRVAGEDSYEQYF. The V and J genes are TRBV12-5 and TRBJ2-7, with D perhaps TRBD1 (6 bases). Germline CDR1 LGHNT, CDR2 FRNRAP. The CDR3 runs to 17 residues. The V end was cut by 2 bases, the J end by 4 bases, with 21 bases between.

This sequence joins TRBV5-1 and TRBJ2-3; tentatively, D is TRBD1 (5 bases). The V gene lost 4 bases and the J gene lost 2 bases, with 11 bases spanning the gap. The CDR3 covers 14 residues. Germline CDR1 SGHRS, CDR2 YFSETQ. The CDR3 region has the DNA TGCGCCAGCAGCCCGGACACATTCACAGATACGCAGTATTTT. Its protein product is CASSPDTFTDTQYF.

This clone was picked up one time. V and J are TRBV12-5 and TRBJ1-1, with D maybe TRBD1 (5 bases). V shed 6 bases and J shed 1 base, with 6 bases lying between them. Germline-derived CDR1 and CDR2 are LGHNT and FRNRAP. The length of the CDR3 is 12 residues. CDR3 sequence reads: CASGGGNTEAFF. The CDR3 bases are TGTGCTAGTGGCGGGGGGAACACTGAAGCTTTCTTT.

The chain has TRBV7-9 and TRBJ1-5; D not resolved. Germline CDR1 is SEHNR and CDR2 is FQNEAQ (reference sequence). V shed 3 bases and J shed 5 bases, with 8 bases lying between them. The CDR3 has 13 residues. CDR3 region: CASSLEGDQPQHF. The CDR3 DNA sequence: TGTGCCAGCAGCTTGGAGGGTGATCAGCCCCAGCATTTT.

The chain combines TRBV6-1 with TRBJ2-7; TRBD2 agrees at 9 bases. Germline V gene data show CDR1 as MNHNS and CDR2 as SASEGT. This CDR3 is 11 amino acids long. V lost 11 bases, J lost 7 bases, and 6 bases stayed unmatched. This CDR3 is CAAGGAQEQYF. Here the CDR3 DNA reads TGTGCCGCGGGGGGGGCGCAAGAGCAGTACTTC.

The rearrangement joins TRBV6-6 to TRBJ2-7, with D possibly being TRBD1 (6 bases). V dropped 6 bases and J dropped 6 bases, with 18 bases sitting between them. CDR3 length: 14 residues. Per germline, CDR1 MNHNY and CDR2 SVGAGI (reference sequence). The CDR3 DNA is TGTGCCAGCAGAATACAGGGTCTGGCGGGCGAGCAGTACTTC. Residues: CASRIQGLAGEQYF.

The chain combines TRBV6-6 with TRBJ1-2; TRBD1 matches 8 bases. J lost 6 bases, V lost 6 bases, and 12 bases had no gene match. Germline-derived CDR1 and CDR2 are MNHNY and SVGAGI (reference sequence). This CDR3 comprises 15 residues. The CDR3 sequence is CASSDPLTGANGYTF. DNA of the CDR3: TGTGCCAGCAGCGACCCCCTGACAGGGGCCAATGGCTACACCTTC.

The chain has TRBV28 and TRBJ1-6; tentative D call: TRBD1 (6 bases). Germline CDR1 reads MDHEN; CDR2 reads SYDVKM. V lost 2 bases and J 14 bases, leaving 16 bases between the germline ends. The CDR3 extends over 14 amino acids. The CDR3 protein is CASSLMAGELSLHF. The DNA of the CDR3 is TGTGCCAGCAGTTTAATGGCAGGGGAGCTGTCCCTCCACTTT.